These 30 T cell receptor beta chains originate from one sample sequenced in a study of cytomegalovirus exposure and HLA in healthy donors. Profiling relied on immunoSEQ multiplex PCR, and the TCRdb table lists in-frame clones only, not all of them. The profile covers 100,000 to 150,000 clones, with more than 70% appearing a single time and about 1.5% taken by the ten largest. The sequenced sample consisted of PBMCs. These receptors all come from a man aged 25-45 years in good health and CMV-seronegative.

This clone was seen a single time. The V call is TRBV6-6, the J call TRBJ2-3; maybe TRBD1 (5 bases). Trimming stripped 0 bases from V and 8 bases from J, with 12 bases between. The CDR3 is 14 amino acids. Germline V gene sequence: CDR1 MNHNY, CDR2 SVGAGI (reference sequence). The CDR3 DNA reads as TGTGCCAGCAGTTACTCCCAGGGCCCCAGTACGCAGTATTTT. Translating gives CASSYSQGPSTQYF.

J is TRBJ2-5 and V is TRBV4-1, with 8 bases aligning to TRBD2. The CDR3 is 16 amino acids. CDR1 MGHRA and CDR2 YSYEKL come from the germline V gene. V shed 1 base, J shed 3 bases, and the junction held 7 bases outside the gene matches. The CDR3 loop is CASSQVVGREKETQYF. For the CDR3, the DNA is TGCGCCAGCAGCCAAGTGGTCGGGAGGGAAAAAGAGACCCAGTACTTC.

The CDR3 DNA reads TGTGCCAGCAGCGAAACTACAGGGGGGAGCAATCAGCCCCAGCATTTT. This sequence encodes CASSETTGGSNQPQHF. The chain has TRBV2 and TRBJ1-5; the match to TRBD1 covers 8 bases. V lost 6 bases, J lost 1 base, and 8 bases stayed unmatched. The CDR3 runs 16 residues. Germline CDR1 is SNHLY and CDR2 is FYNNEI.

This clone was observed once. The rearrangement uses TRBV5-6 and TRBJ2-3; D gene uncertain. Germline V CDR1 and CDR2: SGHDT, YYEEEE. V was trimmed by 0 bases and J by 8 bases, leaving 16 bases between them. The CDR3 has 15 amino acids. Here the CDR3 reads CASSLVYSSPATQYF. The CDR3 region has the DNA TGTGCCAGCAGCTTGGTCTATAGTTCTCCTGCTACGCAGTATTTT.

The chain uses TRBV14 and TRBJ1-1, with TRBD1 as a possible D gene (5 bases). Germline V lookup: CDR1 SGHDN, CDR2 FVKESK. The V end lost 4 bases, the J end lost 8 bases, and 14 bases lay between the germline ends. This CDR3 spans 13 amino acids. CDR3 sequence (DNA): TGTGCCAGCAGCCCGACAGACGCAGGCGAAGCTTTCTTT. Amino acids: CASSPTDAGEAFF.

V is TRBV21-1 and J is TRBJ2-2; the D call in the table, TRBD1, was not verified against the DNA. TRBV21-1 is a recognized pseudogene. The CDR3 is 14 amino acids. Written as DNA, the CDR3 is TGTGCCAGCAGCATACTACTAGACAGGGGAAACCTGTTTTTT. Protein product: CASSILLDRGNLFF.

The genes are TRBV6-5 and TRBJ1-1, with TRBD1 identical over 8 bases. The V gene's germline CDR1 is MNHEY and CDR2 SVGAGI. This CDR3 has 15 amino acids. V lost 10 bases, J lost 3 bases, and 13 bases stayed unmatched. CDR3 DNA sequence: TGTGCCACCCGCCAGGACAGGGTAAGACACACTGAAGCTTTCTTT. It translates to CATRQDRVRHTEAFF.

The V and J genes are TRBV6-6 and TRBJ2-2, with no clear D. The CDR3 is 12 residues long. Germline V gene sequence: CDR1 MNHNY, CDR2 SVGAGI (reference sequence). Trimming removed 10 bases from V and 6 bases from J, with 12 bases in between. The CDR3 here is CATLQTAGELFF. CDR3 nucleotides: TGTGCCACTCTTCAAACGGCCGGGGAGCTGTTTTTT.

This chain connects TRBV5-1 to TRBJ2-3; no definite D call. V gave up 4 bases and J gave up 4 bases, with 7 bases separating them. The CDR3 has 12 amino acids. Per germline, CDR1 SGHRS and CDR2 YFSETQ. CDR3 protein: CASSRLADTQYF. CDR3 nucleotide sequence: TGCGCCAGCAGCCGTCTTGCAGATACGCAGTATTTT. The full variable domain, in which reference TRBV5-1 and TRBJ2-3 provide the parts outside the CDR3, is KAGVTQTPRYLIKTRGQQVTLSCSPISGHRSVSWYQQTPGQGLQFLFEYFSETQRNKGNFPGRFSGRQFSNSRSEMNVSTLELGDSALYLCASSRLADTQYFGPGTRLTVL.

This clone was recorded only once. V is TRBV11-3 and J is TRBJ2-3; 7 positions match TRBD1. V trimming: 2 bases; J trimming: 0 bases; junction bases outside the gene matches: 17. The CDR3 extends over 20 amino acids. Germline CDR1 is SGHNT and CDR2 is YENEEA. In DNA form, the CDR3 reads TGTGCCAGCAGCTTATTCCCGGGACAGACCTTTCCCTATAGCACAGATACGCAGTATTTT. Translation: CASSLFPGQTFPYSTDTQYF.

The rearrangement uses TRBV6-5 and TRBJ2-1, with 8 bases that match TRBD2. CDR3 size: 16 residues. Germline V gene lookup returns CDR1 MNHEY and CDR2 SVGAGI. V gave up 1 base and J gave up 5 bases; unmatched junction bases: 7. The CDR3 region is CASSYYAGSGDNEQFF. CDR3 DNA: TGTGCCAGCAGTTACTACGCGGGTAGCGGGGACAATGAGCAGTTCTTC.

The sample holds a few counts of this clone. The CDR3 nucleotides are TGTGCCAGCAAACAGACTAGCGCGGGTGAGCAGTTCTTC. It specifies CASKQTSAGEQFF. The gene calls are TRBV2 and TRBJ2-1; TRBD2 aligns across 8 bases. Germline-derived CDR1 and CDR2 are SNHLY and FYNNEI. The CDR3 consists of 13 residues. With V trimmed by 7 bases and J by 9 bases, 8 bases remained unmatched.

The gene calls are TRBV5-6 and TRBJ2-3, with 12 bases identical to TRBD2. This CDR3 region has 19 residues. V shed 1 base, J shed 3 bases, and the junction held 12 bases outside the gene matches. CDR1 is SGHDT and CDR2 is YYEEEE in the germline V gene. CDR3 bases: TGTGCCAGCAGCTTGTGGCTAGCGGGAGGGCCAGGAGGGACAGATACGCAGTATTTT. It translates to CASSLWLAGGPGGTDTQYF.

The chain recombines TRBV29-1 with TRBJ1-1; 10 positions agree with TRBD1. Trimming at V came to 7 bases and at J to 5 bases, leaving 19 bases not matched to a gene. Germline-derived CDR1 and CDR2 are SQVTM and ANQGSEA. The CDR3 length is 17 residues. Written as DNA, the CDR3 is TGCAGCGCCACCCCGAGACCCGGACAGGGGGATGGGACTGAAGCTTTCTTT. This codes for CSATPRPGQGDGTEAFF.

The chain uses TRBV7-9 and TRBJ2-5; 8 bases line up with TRBD2. The CDR3 consists of 18 residues. V lost 1 base to trimming and J lost 2 bases; unmatched junction nucleotides: 12. Germline CDR1 SEHNR, CDR2 FQNEAQ (reference sequence). CDR3 DNA sequence: TGTGCCAGCAGCTTAGTCAGACTAGCGTTATCTTATCAAGAGACCCAGTACTTC. It specifies CASSLVRLALSYQETQYF.

The chain combines TRBV6-6 with TRBJ2-5, with TRBD2 matching 9 bases. Germline trimming cut 0 bases from V and 4 bases from J; bases unmatched to any gene: 3. The CDR3 runs 15 residues. Germline CDR1 and CDR2: MNHNY and SVGAGI (reference sequence). CDR3 sequence reads: CASSYSVLAGETQYF. CDR3 DNA sequence: TGTGCCAGCAGTTACTCGGTACTAGCGGGAGAGACCCAGTACTTC.

The chain couples TRBV30 to TRBJ1-4; D call uncertain. Trimming shortened V by 1 base and J by 8 bases, and 20 bases separated the two germline ends. The CDR3 has 16 amino acids. From germline, CDR1 is GTSNPN and CDR2 SVGIG (reference sequence). CDR3 sequence reads: CAWSDKGGVFGEKLFF. The CDR3 DNA sequence: TGTGCCTGGAGTGATAAAGGCGGGGTTTTTGGCGAAAAACTGTTTTTT.

The chain has TRBV19 and TRBJ2-2; TRBD2 is a possible D gene (5 bases). The ends were cut back, 7 bases at V and 9 bases at J, with 24 bases in the middle. This CDR3 comprises 16 residues. Germline CDR1 and CDR2: LNHDA and SQIVND (reference sequence). CDR3 region: CASTYAGQSIPRELFF. The CDR3 DNA reads as TGTGCCAGTACCTACGCGGGCCAGTCAATACCCCGGGAGCTGTTTTTT.

The gene calls are TRBV5-1 and TRBJ2-7; TRBD2 matches 7 bases. From germline, CDR1 is SGHRS and CDR2 YFSETQ. Trimming cost V 2 bases and J 2 bases; bases outside gene matches: 7. The length of the CDR3 is 15 residues. Here the CDR3 DNA reads TGCGCCAGCAGCTTCGGCGGGAGCGCTACCTACGAGCAGTACTTC. Protein product: CASSFGGSATYEQYF.

This clone was counted only a few times. V gene TRBV5-4 combines with J gene TRBJ1-4; 10 positions match TRBD1. Germline V gene data show CDR1 as SGHNT and CDR2 as YYREEE (reference sequence). J lost 7 bases, V lost 5 bases, and 8 bases had no gene match. The CDR3 length is 15 residues. CDR3 coding DNA: TGTGCCAGCAGTTCAAGACAGGGGGCAGGTGAAAAACTGTTTTTT. Encoded protein: CASSSRQGAGEKLFF.

The rearrangement uses TRBV30 and TRBJ2-1, with 8 bases aligning to TRBD2. V shed 8 bases and J 8 bases; nucleotides not matched to a gene: 11. Germline V CDR1 and CDR2: GTSNPN, SVGIG (reference sequence). This CDR3 is 13 amino acids long. CDR3 bases: TGTGCCGGGGCTAGCGGGTCGTTGTATGAGCAGTTCTTC. Encoded protein: CAGASGSLYEQFF.

The chain has TRBV9 and TRBJ2-7, with D perhaps matching TRBD2 (7 bases). The CDR3 is 14 residues long. The V and J ends lost 4 bases and 4 bases respectively, with 15 bases between them. Germline-derived CDR1 and CDR2 are SGDLS and YYNGEE. The CDR3 loop reads CASSPRGAVYEQYF. The CDR3 coding sequence is TGTGCCAGCAGCCCACGGGGGGCTGTTTACGAGCAGTACTTC.

V is TRBV2 and J is TRBJ1-5, with 10 bases lining up with TRBD1. Germline loops: CDR1 SNHLY, CDR2 FYNNEI. Losses at the gene ends were 4 bases for V and 5 bases for J; bases not matched to a gene: 2. This CDR3 region has 14 residues. Here the CDR3 reads CASSGGQGDQPQHF. The CDR3 bases are TGTGCCAGCAGTGGAGGACAGGGGGATCAGCCCCAGCATTTT.

For the CDR3, the DNA is TGTGCCAGCAGTCTCCTGACACGCACAGATACGCAGTATTTT. Residues: CASSLLTRTDTQYF. The V call is TRBV27, the J call TRBJ2-3; no clear D. The CDR3 spans 14 residues. The V gene lost 5 bases and the J gene lost 1 base, with 10 bases spanning the gap. Germline CDR1 reads MNHEY; CDR2 reads SMNVEV (reference sequence).

The rearrangement links TRBV18 to TRBJ2-7; D is possibly TRBD1 (6 bases). Germline V gene data show CDR1 as KGHSH and CDR2 as LQKENI. The ends were cut back, 0 bases at V and 1 base at J, with 16 bases in the middle. The CDR3 extends over 17 amino acids. The CDR3 spells CASSPPTPGHESYEQYF. DNA of the CDR3: TGTGCCAGCTCACCACCGACCCCGGGACACGAGTCCTACGAGCAGTACTTC.

This clone has just one count. V gene TRBV5-1 combines with J gene TRBJ1-5; D is ambiguous. The CDR3 length is 14 residues. Germline CDR1 reads SGHRS; CDR2 reads YFSETQ. The V end lost 0 bases, the J end lost 4 bases, and 8 bases lay between the germline ends. CDR3 coding DNA: TGCGCCAGCAGCTTGGAGGCAGGAAATCAGCCCCAGCATTTT. It codes for CASSLEAGNQPQHF.

The rearrangement joins TRBV10-2 to TRBJ2-7; D remains unclear. V was clipped by 7 bases and J by 0 bases, with 10 bases between them. The CDR3 spans 13 residues. Germline CDR1 is WSHSY and CDR2 is SAAADI. This CDR3 reads CASTDLPSYEQYF. In DNA form, the CDR3 reads TGCGCCAGCACAGATCTTCCCTCCTACGAGCAGTACTTC.

V and J are TRBV25-1 and TRBJ2-5; 9 positions match TRBD1. Germline V gene lookup returns CDR1 MGHDK and CDR2 SYGVNS. Trimming at V came to 4 bases and at J to 4 bases, leaving 13 bases not matched to a gene. This CDR3 comprises 17 residues. In DNA form, the CDR3 reads TGTGCCAGCAGTGTGACCGGGACAGGGTTAATGGCAGAGACCCAGTACTTC. Its protein product is CASSVTGTGLMAETQYF.

J is TRBJ2-1 and V is TRBV7-9; 7 bases match TRBD2. Per germline, CDR1 SEHNR and CDR2 FQNEAQ (reference sequence). This CDR3 is built from 14 residues. With V trimmed by 0 bases and J by 8 bases, 4 bases remained unmatched. For the CDR3, the DNA is TGTGCCAGCAGCTTAGCGGGAGGGATCGATGAGCAGTTCTTC. This encodes CASSLAGGIDEQFF.

This clone has a single count. The chain employs TRBV10-1 and TRBJ2-1; 10 bases map to TRBD2. Losses at the gene ends were 3 bases for V and 10 bases for J; bases not matched to a gene: 6. CDR1 WNHNN and CDR2 SYGVQD come from the germline V gene (reference sequence). The CDR3 is 14 amino acids. DNA for the CDR3: TGCGCCAGCAGTGAAAGCGGGAGGGGAGGGGAGCAGTTCTTC. Amino acids: CASSESGRGGEQFF.